The 32 T cell receptor beta chains presented below share a single source sample, sequenced in a study of T cell repertoires and HLA-DP antigens. Clones were read by immunoSEQ multiplex PCR, and TCRdb kept only the in-frame ones, dropping some. The repertoire holds approximately 3,800 clones, 76% seen once, with 20% to 25% in the top ten. After roughly two weeks, CD4+ cells were restimulated 20 to 30 h with the same allogeneic DPB1. Cells were stimulated with HeLa cells transduced with HLA-DPA1/DPB1, HLA-DM, invariant chain and CD80. Sequenced sample: CD137- CD4+ T cells from cultured PBMCs. These receptors all stem from a woman between 18 and 29 years old in good health and CMV-seronegative.

This clone was found once. The rearrangement links TRBV5-4 to TRBJ2-1, with 9 bases identical to TRBD2. Germline V CDR1 and CDR2: SGHNT, YYREEE (reference sequence). CDR3 length: 19 residues. Trimming removed 1 base from V and 0 bases from J; junction bases left unmatched: 11. CDR3 nucleotide sequence: TGTGCCAGCAGCTTGTCCCTAGCGGGAAGAATTATCTCCTACAATGAGCAGTTCTTC. It codes for CASSLSLAGRIISYNEQFF.

The chain is built from TRBV28 and TRBJ1-1; possibly TRBD1 for D (6 bases). The germline V gene encodes CDR1 MDHEN and CDR2 SYDVKM. Trimming took 6 bases from V and 1 from J, leaving 21 bases between them. The CDR3 is 17 amino acids. CDR3 protein: CASSSDRSFKANTEAFF. DNA for the CDR3: TGTGCCAGCAGCTCCGACAGGTCATTTAAAGCGAACACTGAAGCTTTCTTT.

The genes are TRBV2 and TRBJ1-6, with TRBD1 matching 8 bases. Looked up from germline, CDR1 is SNHLY and CDR2 is FYNNEI. This CDR3 spans 15 amino acids. V shed 6 bases, J shed 8 bases, and the junction held 9 bases outside the gene matches. The CDR3 DNA reads TGTGCCAGCAGACCGACAGGGGTCGGGGATTCACCCCTCCACTTT. As protein: CASRPTGVGDSPLHF.

V and J are TRBV19 and TRBJ1-1, with D unresolved. Germline CDR1 reads LNHDA; CDR2 reads SQIVND (reference sequence). Between the trimmed V and J ends, which lost 3 bases and 5 bases, there was a span of 22 bases. The CDR3 is 17 residues long. The DNA for the CDR3 is TGTGCCAGTAGTATTCTTAAAGTTTCGGGCGGGAATACTGAAGCTTTCTTT. Translation: CASSILKVSGGNTEAFF.

This chain links TRBV7-2 with TRBJ2-2; 11 bases agree with TRBD2. The trim removed 2 bases at V and 3 bases at J, leaving 2 bases unmatched. Germline-derived CDR1 and CDR2 are SGHTA and FQGNSA. The CDR3 is 16 amino acids. As DNA, the CDR3 is TGTGCCAGCAGCTTACGGGGACTAGCGGACACCGGGGAGCTGTTTTTT. This codes for CASSLRGLADTGELFF.

The chain employs TRBV5-1 and TRBJ1-5; D gene uncertain. The V end lost 4 bases, the J end lost 4 bases, and 9 bases lay between the germline ends. The CDR3 totals 13 residues. CDR1 is SGHRS, CDR2 YFSETQ, per germline. CDR3 amino acids: CASSPSPNQPQHF. As DNA, the CDR3 is TGCGCCAGCAGCCCTAGCCCGAATCAGCCCCAGCATTTT.

This chain links TRBV2 with TRBJ2-3; D tentatively fits TRBD1 or TRBD2 (5 bases each). V lost 0 bases and J lost 7, with 14 bases in between. The CDR3 is 15 residues long. Germline CDR1 reads SNHLY; CDR2 reads FYNNEI. CDR3: CASSEAEIEGYTQYF. The CDR3 coding sequence is TGTGCCAGCAGTGAAGCGGAAATAGAGGGGTATACGCAGTATTTT.

The chain is built from TRBV11-2 and TRBJ2-1, with TRBD2 as a possible D gene (5 bases). CDR3 size: 15 residues. Trimming took off 3 bases at V and 4 bases at J, with 13 bases between the two ends. Germline CDR1 and CDR2: SGHAT and FQNNGV. CDR3 region: CASSFPAGRYNEQFF. CDR3 sequence (DNA): TGTGCCAGCAGCTTTCCGGCGGGCAGATACAATGAGCAGTTCTTC. The variable domain in full, with the rest retrieved from reference TRBV11-2 and TRBJ2-1, is EAGVAQSPRYKIIEKRQSVAFWCNPISGHATLYWYQQILGQGPKLLIQFQNNGVVDDSQLPKDRFSAERLKGVDSTLKIQPAKLEDSAVYLCASSFPAGRYNEQFFGPGTRLTVL.

The chain has TRBV7-9 and TRBJ1-4, with TRBD1 matching 7 bases. Germline CDR1 reads SEHNR; CDR2 reads FQNEAQ (reference sequence). Trimming took 4 bases from V and 8 from J; bases not matched to a gene: 10. CDR3 length: 15 amino acids. The CDR3, as DNA: TGTGCCAGCAGCTCTTTCTCGGGACAGCAAGAAAAACTGTTTTTT. Its protein product is CASSSFSGQQEKLFF.

The chain uses TRBV7-2 and TRBJ1-6; unclear D gene. The CDR3 extends over 13 amino acids. Germline V gives CDR1 SGHTA, CDR2 FQGNSA. V lost 5 bases and J 8 bases, leaving 10 bases between the germline ends. The CDR3 DNA reads TGTGCCAGCAGCAGTAGGGCCTATTCACCCCTCCACTTT. It codes for CASSSRAYSPLHF.

The chain employs TRBV6-1 and TRBJ2-1; 12 nucleotides align to TRBD2. The CDR3 runs to 17 residues. Trimming took 1 base from V and 4 from J; bases not matched to a gene: 5. The germline gives CDR1 MNHNS, CDR2 SASEGT. Written as DNA, the CDR3 is TGTGCCAGCAGTGAAGGCCTAGCGGGAGGGTCGTACAATGAGCAGTTCTTC. As protein: CASSEGLAGGSYNEQFF.

The rearrangement uses TRBV7-9 and TRBJ2-1; possible D gene TRBD1, 5 bases. The length of the CDR3 is 12 residues. Germline CDR1 is SEHNR and CDR2 is FQNEAQ (reference sequence). V was pared by 5 bases and J by 7 bases, with 9 bases between. CDR3 sequence: CASSQRQNEQFF. CDR3 nucleotides: TGTGCCAGCAGCCAAAGACAGAATGAGCAGTTCTTC. Full variable domain (missing parts from reference TRBV7-9 and TRBJ2-1): DTGVSQNPRHKITKRGQNVTFRCDPISEHNRLYWYRQTLGQGPEFLTYFQNEAQLEKSRLLSDRFSAERPKGSFSTLEIQRTEQGDSAMYLCASSQRQNEQFFGPGTRLTVL.

J is TRBJ2-5 and V is TRBV7-8, with 7 bases lining up with TRBD2. Germline CDR1 reads SGHVS; CDR2 reads FQNEAQ. Trimming cost V 1 base and J 5 bases; bases outside gene matches: 7. The CDR3 covers 15 residues. The CDR3 sequence is CASSLETSWRETQYF. The CDR3 coding sequence is TGTGCCAGCAGCTTAGAGACTAGCTGGAGGGAGACCCAGTACTTC.

The V gene is TRBV9, the J gene TRBJ2-6; D might be TRBD1 or TRBD2, each matching 5 bases. Germline CDR1 SGDLS, CDR2 YYNGEE. Trimming pared 2 bases from V and 0 bases from J, leaving 6 bases between. This CDR3 contains 15 residues. CDR3 nucleotides: TGTGCCAGCAGCGTGAGGGGCTCTGGGGCCAACGTCCTGACTTTC. This translates into CASSVRGSGANVLTF.

The rearrangement joins TRBV11-1 to TRBJ2-3; 8 nucleotides align to TRBD2. Looked up from germline, CDR1 is SGHAT and CDR2 is FQDESV (reference sequence). V lost 5 bases and J lost 2; bases outside the gene matches: 6. The CDR3 length is 15 residues. The CDR3, as DNA: TGTGCCAGCAGCCCTCATAGCGGGGTCACAGATACGCAGTATTTT. It encodes CASSPHSGVTDTQYF.

This clone is deemed medium-sized. This chain joins TRBV28 and TRBJ1-2, with 7 bases fitting TRBD1. The V gene's germline CDR1 is MDHEN and CDR2 SYDVKM. The V segment lost 5 bases and the J segment 4 bases; nucleotides outside the gene matches: 10. The CDR3 has 15 amino acids. The DNA for the CDR3 is TGTGCCAGCAGTCAGATTGACAGGGACTTCTATGGCTACACCTTC. Amino acid sequence: CASSQIDRDFYGYTF.

In its sample, this clone was seen a few times. This chain joins TRBV13 and TRBJ2-7; tentative D call: TRBD1 (5 bases). The V gene's germline CDR1 is PRHDT and CDR2 FYEKMQ (reference sequence). The CDR3 is 13 amino acids. V was clipped by 3 bases and J by 6 bases, with 12 bases between them. CDR3 nucleotide sequence: TGTGCCAGCAGCTTGGCAGGGCGTCTCGAGCAGTACGTC. Its translation: CASSLAGRLEQYV.

The chain joins TRBV27 to TRBJ1-5; D is uncertain. Germline values: CDR1 MNHEY, CDR2 SMNVEV (reference sequence). V was clipped by 5 bases and J by 2 bases, with 7 bases between them. This CDR3 contains 13 residues. The chain's CDR3 is CASSMEGNQPQHF. The CDR3 nucleotides read TGTGCCAGCAGTATGGAGGGCAATCAGCCCCAGCATTTT.

The chain links TRBV7-9 to TRBJ2-7; D perhaps matches TRBD1 (5 bases). Trimming pared 0 bases from V and 9 bases from J, leaving 15 bases between. This CDR3 spans 14 amino acids. Germline loops: CDR1 SEHNR, CDR2 FQNEAQ (reference sequence). CDR3 amino acids: CASSLAGQGAGQYF. In nucleotides, the CDR3 is TGTGCCAGCAGCTTAGCGGGGCAGGGCGCCGGGCAGTACTTC.

The chain couples TRBV29-1 to TRBJ2-2; D is unresolved. The CDR3 totals 12 residues. Germline CDR1 SQVTM, CDR2 ANQGSEA. V was pared by 7 bases and J by 9 bases, with 15 bases between. The CDR3, as DNA: TGCAGCGCCCTAGACCCGGGCCGGGAGCTGTTTTTT. Its protein product is CSALDPGRELFF.

CDR3 loop: CASRRLAGAHEQYF. The CDR3 region has the DNA TGTGCCAGCAGGCGACTAGCGGGAGCCCACGAGCAGTACTTC. This chain links TRBV27 with TRBJ2-7, with 12 positions matching TRBD2. The CDR3 covers 14 residues. CDR1 and CDR2 (germline): MNHEY, SMNVEV (reference sequence). Germline trimming cut 6 bases from V and 5 bases from J; bases unmatched to any gene: 5.

V gene TRBV7-3 combines with J gene TRBJ2-1, with 8 bases fitting TRBD1. The CDR3 runs to 17 residues. With V trimmed by 2 bases and J by 4 bases, 10 bases remained unmatched. Germline V gene sequence: CDR1 SGHTA, CDR2 FQGTGA. CDR3 sequence reads: CASSLGAGGPPYNEQFF. The CDR3 DNA sequence: TGTGCCAGCAGCTTAGGGGCAGGGGGCCCCCCGTACAATGAGCAGTTCTTC.

The V and J genes are TRBV6-1 and TRBJ2-1; D call uncertain. The V end was cut by 8 bases, the J end by 3 bases, with 11 bases between. Germline CDR1 MNHNS, CDR2 SASEGT. The CDR3 is 13 residues long. CDR3 protein: CASCRLRYNEQFF. The CDR3 DNA reads TGTGCCAGCTGCAGACTGCGCTACAATGAGCAGTTCTTC.

CDR3 bases: TGCGCCAGCAATCCGAGCGGGGCCTGGACCCAGTACTTC. Translating it yields CASNPSGAWTQYF. The V and J genes are TRBV10-2 and TRBJ2-5, with 7 bases that match TRBD2. The CDR3 has 13 residues. Unmatched junction bases numbered 9, after V lost 7 bases and J lost 7 bases. Germline CDR1 reads WSHSY; CDR2 reads SAAADI.

The chain combines TRBV29-1 with TRBJ1-2; possible D gene TRBD1, 5 bases. The germline V gene has CDR1 SQVTM and CDR2 ANQGSEA. The CDR3 totals 15 residues. Trimming stripped 4 bases from V and 1 base from J, with 16 bases between. The CDR3 region is CSVGPSDSDNYGYTF. CDR3 DNA: TGCAGCGTTGGGCCGTCTGACAGCGATAACTATGGCTACACCTTC. Full variable domain (remainder filled in from reference TRBV29-1 and TRBJ1-2): SAVISQKPSRDICQRGTSLTIQCQVDSQVTMMFWYRQQPGQSLTLIATANQGSEATYESGFVIDKFPISRPNLTFSTLTVSNMSPEDSSIYLCSVGPSDSDNYGYTFGSGTRLTVV.

This sequence joins TRBV4-2 and TRBJ2-7; 11 positions match TRBD2. Looked up from germline, CDR1 is LGHNA and CDR2 is YNFKEQ. Trimming at V came to 3 bases and at J to 2 bases, leaving 6 bases not matched to a gene. CDR3 length equals 16 residues. CDR3 amino acids: CASSQATSGTAYEQYF. CDR3 sequence (DNA): TGTGCCAGCAGCCAGGCGACTAGCGGGACGGCCTACGAGCAGTACTTC.

The V gene is TRBV4-2, the J gene TRBJ2-5; no clear D. The CDR3 is made up of 16 amino acids. V was pared by 0 bases and J by 2 bases, with 13 bases between. Germline V lookup: CDR1 LGHNA, CDR2 YNFKEQ. CDR3 DNA: TGTGCCAGCAGCCAAGAGTGGGCATCCCCTCAAGAGACCCAGTACTTC. This translates into CASSQEWASPQETQYF.

This rearrangement joins TRBV6-6 to TRBJ2-2; no firm D call. This CDR3 has 13 residues. V was shortened by 7 bases and J by 0 bases, with 6 bases between the two germline ends. The V gene's germline CDR1 is MNHNY and CDR2 SVGAGI (reference sequence). DNA for the CDR3: TGTGCCAGCAAACAGTCGAACACCGGGGAGCTGTTTTTT. Translating gives CASKQSNTGELFF.

The J gene is TRBJ2-3, the V gene TRBV6-4; D uncertain. The CDR3 is 12 amino acids. The germline gives CDR1 MRHNA, CDR2 SNTAGT. V was pared by 2 bases and J by 2 bases, with 2 bases between. The CDR3 region has the DNA TGTGCCAGCAGTGACAACACAGATACGCAGTATTTT. Its translation is CASSDNTDTQYF.

The genes are TRBV28 and TRBJ2-1; 10 bases line up with TRBD2. The CDR3 extends over 12 amino acids. With V trimmed by 4 bases and J by 13 bases, 4 bases remained unmatched. Germline V gene data show CDR1 as MDHEN and CDR2 as SYDVKM. The CDR3, as DNA: TGTGCCAGCAGTTCAGGACTAGCGGTTCAGTTCTTC. Translating gives CASSSGLAVQFF.

A few counts support this clone. The genes are TRBV10-1 and TRBJ1-2; D uncertain. Trimming removed 4 bases at V and 7 bases at J, with 10 bases between. The CDR3 totals 12 residues. CDR1 is WNHNN and CDR2 is SYGVQD in the germline V gene (reference sequence). In nucleotides, the CDR3 is TGCGCCAGCAGTGTGAGTCGGGTTGGCTACACCTTC. Translated, it gives CASSVSRVGYTF.

This chain joins TRBV6-1 and TRBJ1-4, with a weak D call TRBD1 (6 bases). With 3 bases removed from V and 8 bases from J, the gap between germline ends came to 22 bases. Looked up from germline, CDR1 is MNHNS and CDR2 is SASEGT. The CDR3 extends over 17 amino acids. CDR3 sequence: CASSDAGVGARKEKLFF. CDR3 DNA sequence: TGTGCCAGCAGTGACGCCGGGGTGGGGGCAAGAAAAGAAAAACTGTTTTTT.